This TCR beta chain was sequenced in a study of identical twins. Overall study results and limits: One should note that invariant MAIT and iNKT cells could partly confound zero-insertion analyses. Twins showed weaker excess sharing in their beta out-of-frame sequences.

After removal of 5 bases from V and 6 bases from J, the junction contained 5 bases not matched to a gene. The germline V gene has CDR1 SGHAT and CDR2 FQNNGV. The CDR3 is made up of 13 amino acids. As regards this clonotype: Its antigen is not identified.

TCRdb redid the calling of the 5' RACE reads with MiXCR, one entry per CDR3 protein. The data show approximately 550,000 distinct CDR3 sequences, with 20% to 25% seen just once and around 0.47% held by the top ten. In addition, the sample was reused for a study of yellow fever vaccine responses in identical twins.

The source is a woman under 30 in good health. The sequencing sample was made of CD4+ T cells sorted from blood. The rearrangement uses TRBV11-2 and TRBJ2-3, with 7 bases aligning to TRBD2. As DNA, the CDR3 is TGTGCCAGCAGCCCCTGGGGGGGGGATACGCAGTATTTT. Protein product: CASSPWGGDTQYF.